The 8 T cell receptor beta chains presented below share a single source sample, sequenced in a study of blood T cell repertoires in COVID-19. The protocol was immunoSEQ multiplex PCR, while the TCRdb copy is restricted to in-frame clones and leaves out a portion. Of about 140,000 clones listed, approximately 86% are singletons. Sequences were obtained from peripheral blood. These receptors originate from a man between 65 and 79 years old with acute or convalescent COVID-19.

The CDR3 protein is CASRPSRTSGVTDTQYF. Written as DNA, the CDR3 is TGTGCCAGTAGGCCCAGTAGGACTAGCGGAGTCACGGATACGCAGTATTTT. The V call is TRBV19, the J call TRBJ2-3, with 10 positions matching TRBD2. The V gene's germline CDR1 is LNHDA and CDR2 SQIVND (reference sequence). CDR3 length: 17 amino acids. V was clipped by 6 bases and J by 6 bases; unmatched bases: 15.

The chain carries TRBV7-3 and TRBJ2-3; weak D call: TRBD1 (6 bases). The CDR3 runs to 16 residues. With 4 bases removed from V and 0 bases from J, the gap between germline ends came to 14 bases. CDR1 and CDR2 from the germline V gene are SGHTA and FQGTGA. In DNA form, the CDR3 reads TGTGCCAGCAGCTCGGGACACCTCATAAGCACAGATACGCAGTATTTT. Its translation: CASSSGHLISTDTQYF.

V usage is TRBV6-5 and J usage is TRBJ1-4; 8 nucleotides agree with TRBD1. The germline gives CDR1 MNHEY, CDR2 SVGAGI. The CDR3 extends over 14 amino acids. Losses at the gene ends were 6 bases for V and 7 bases for J; bases not matched to a gene: 7. The CDR3 sequence is CASSYDRGGEKLFF. The DNA for the CDR3 is TGTGCCAGCAGCTACGACAGGGGAGGTGAAAAACTGTTTTTT.

The CDR3 reads CASSGAAGGRDRNEQFF. In nucleotides, the CDR3 is TGTGCCAGCAGCGGAGCGGCGGGAGGGCGGGATCGCAATGAGCAGTTCTTC. The V gene is TRBV11-3, the J gene TRBJ2-1; 9 bases map to TRBD2. V trimming: 5 bases; J trimming: 6 bases; junction bases outside the gene matches: 14. The CDR3 has 17 residues. The V gene's germline CDR1 is SGHNT and CDR2 YENEEA.

This clone was seen just once. The rearrangement joins TRBV23-1 to TRBJ1-1; unclear D gene. TRBV23-1 is flagged as an ORF with uncertain function. The CDR3 totals 15 residues. Trimming took 0 bases from V and 1 from J, leaving 9 bases between them. CDR3 coding DNA: TGCGCCAGCAGTCAATCGATAACAGCGAACACTGAAGCTTTCTTT. This codes for CASSQSITANTEAFF.

The rearrangement links TRBV9 to TRBJ1-1; no firm D call. Trimming left V 7 bases short and J 9 bases short, with 16 bases between. From germline, CDR1 is SGDLS and CDR2 YYNGEE. The CDR3 is 12 amino acids. The CDR3 loop reads CASEPQRYQAFF. Here the CDR3 DNA reads TGTGCCAGCGAGCCCCAAAGATACCAAGCTTTCTTT.

V gene TRBV6-5 combines with J gene TRBJ1-2; D is perhaps TRBD1 (5 bases). The CDR3 totals 13 residues. Germline-derived CDR1 and CDR2 are MNHEY and SVGAGI. Trimming took off 6 bases at V and 7 bases at J, with 15 bases between the two ends. The CDR3 spells CASSLEGPGGYTF. CDR3 nucleotide sequence: TGTGCCAGCAGCCTGGAGGGGCCTGGTGGCTACACCTTC.

The gene calls are TRBV29-1 and TRBJ2-5; TRBD1 is a possible D gene (6 bases). The CDR3 loop spans 13 amino acids. V was clipped by 4 bases and J by 4 bases, with 13 bases between them. In germline, CDR1 is SQVTM, CDR2 ANQGSEA. CDR3 bases: TGCAGCGTTGCCCTCCAGGGGCGAGAGACCCAGTACTTC. Protein: CSVALQGRETQYF.